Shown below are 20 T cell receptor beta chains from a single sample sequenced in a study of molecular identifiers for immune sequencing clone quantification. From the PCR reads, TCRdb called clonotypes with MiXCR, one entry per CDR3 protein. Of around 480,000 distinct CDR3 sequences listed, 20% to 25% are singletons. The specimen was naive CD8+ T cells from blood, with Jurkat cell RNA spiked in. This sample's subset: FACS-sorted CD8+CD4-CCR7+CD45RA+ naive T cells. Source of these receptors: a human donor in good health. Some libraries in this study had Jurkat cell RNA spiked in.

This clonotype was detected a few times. The CDR3 sequence is CASSLSRAGASGIDTQYF. DNA for the CDR3: TGTGCCAGCAGTTTATCGAGAGCGGGAGCGTCGGGGATTGATACGCAGTATTTT. This chain connects TRBV27 to TRBJ2-3; 8 nucleotides align to TRBD2. Germline V gene data show CDR1 as MNHEY and CDR2 as SMNVEV (reference sequence). CDR3 length: 18 residues. Trimming cost V 0 bases and J 6 bases; bases outside gene matches: 14.

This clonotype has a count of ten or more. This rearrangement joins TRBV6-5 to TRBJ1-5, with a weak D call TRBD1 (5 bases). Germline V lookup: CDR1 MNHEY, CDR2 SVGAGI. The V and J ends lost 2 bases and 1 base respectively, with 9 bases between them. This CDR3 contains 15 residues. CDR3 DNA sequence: TGTGCCAGCAGTTACGGGCCAGGGAGCAATCAGCCCCAGCATTTT. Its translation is CASSYGPGSNQPQHF.

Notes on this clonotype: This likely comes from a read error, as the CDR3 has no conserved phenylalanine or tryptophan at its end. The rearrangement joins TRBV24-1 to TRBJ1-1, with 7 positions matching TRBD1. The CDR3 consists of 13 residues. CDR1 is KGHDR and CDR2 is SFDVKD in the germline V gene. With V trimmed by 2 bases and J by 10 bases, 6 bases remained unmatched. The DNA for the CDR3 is TGTGCCACCAGTGATTGGACAGGCGAGGGAGCTTTCCTT. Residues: CATSDWTGEGAFL.

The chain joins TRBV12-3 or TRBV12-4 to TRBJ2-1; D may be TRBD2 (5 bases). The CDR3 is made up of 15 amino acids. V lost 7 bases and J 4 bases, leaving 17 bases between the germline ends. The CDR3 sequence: CASTFNGEGYNEQFF. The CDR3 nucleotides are TGTGCCAGCACCTTTAACGGTGAGGGATACAATGAGCAGTTCTTC.

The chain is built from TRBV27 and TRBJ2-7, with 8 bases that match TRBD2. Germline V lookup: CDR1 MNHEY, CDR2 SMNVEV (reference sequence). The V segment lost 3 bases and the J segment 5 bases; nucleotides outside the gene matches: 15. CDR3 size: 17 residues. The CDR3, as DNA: TGTGCCAGCAGTTTTCTCCGCACCAGCGGGAGTGACCACGAGCAGTACTTC. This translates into CASSFLRTSGSDHEQYF.

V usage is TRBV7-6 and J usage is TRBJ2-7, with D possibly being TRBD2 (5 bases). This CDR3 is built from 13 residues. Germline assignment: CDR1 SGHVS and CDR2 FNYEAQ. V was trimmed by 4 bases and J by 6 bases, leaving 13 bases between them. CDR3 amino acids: CASSSPPGSEQYF. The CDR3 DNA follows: TGTGCCAGCAGCTCCCCCCCGGGGTCCGAGCAGTACTTC.

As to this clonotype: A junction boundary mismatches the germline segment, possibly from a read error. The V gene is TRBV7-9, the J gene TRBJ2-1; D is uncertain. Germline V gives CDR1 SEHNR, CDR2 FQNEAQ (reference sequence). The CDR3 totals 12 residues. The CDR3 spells CASSQEAPGRLF. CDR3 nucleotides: TGTGCCAGCAGCCAAGAGGCCCCTGGGCGGCTCTTC.

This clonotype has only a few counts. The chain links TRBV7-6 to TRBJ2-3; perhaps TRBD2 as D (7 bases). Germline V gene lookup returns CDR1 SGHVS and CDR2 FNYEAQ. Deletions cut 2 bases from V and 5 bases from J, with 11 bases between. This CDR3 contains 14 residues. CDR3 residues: CASSLRGGRDTQYF. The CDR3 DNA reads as TGTGCCAGCAGCTTAAGGGGGGGCAGAGATACGCAGTATTTT.

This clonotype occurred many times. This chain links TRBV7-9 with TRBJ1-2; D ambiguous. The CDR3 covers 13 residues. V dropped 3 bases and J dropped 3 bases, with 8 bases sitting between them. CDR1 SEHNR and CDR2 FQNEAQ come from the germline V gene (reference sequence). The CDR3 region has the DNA TGTGCCAGCAGCTTGCAGGCACACTATGGCTACACCTTC. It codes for CASSLQAHYGYTF.

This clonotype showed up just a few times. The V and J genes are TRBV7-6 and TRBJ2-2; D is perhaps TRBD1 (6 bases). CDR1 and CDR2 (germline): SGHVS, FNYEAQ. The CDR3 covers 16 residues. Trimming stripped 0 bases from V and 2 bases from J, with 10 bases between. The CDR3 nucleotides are TGTGCCAGCAGCTTAGCCGGGACAACCAACACCGGGGAGCTGTTTTTT. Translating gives CASSLAGTTNTGELFF.

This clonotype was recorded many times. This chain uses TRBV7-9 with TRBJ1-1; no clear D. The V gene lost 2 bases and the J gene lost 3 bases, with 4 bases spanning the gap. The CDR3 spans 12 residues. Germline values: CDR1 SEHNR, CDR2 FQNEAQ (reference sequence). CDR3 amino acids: CASSLYDTEAFF. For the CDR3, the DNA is TGTGCCAGCAGCTTATATGACACTGAAGCTTTCTTT.

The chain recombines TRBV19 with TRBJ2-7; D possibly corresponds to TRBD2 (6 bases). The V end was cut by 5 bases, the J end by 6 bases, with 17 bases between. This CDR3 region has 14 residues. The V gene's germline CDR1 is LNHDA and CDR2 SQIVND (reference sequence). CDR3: CASSRGTPAGEQYF. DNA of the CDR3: TGTGCCAGTAGTCGGGGGACCCCGGCTGGCGAGCAGTACTTC.

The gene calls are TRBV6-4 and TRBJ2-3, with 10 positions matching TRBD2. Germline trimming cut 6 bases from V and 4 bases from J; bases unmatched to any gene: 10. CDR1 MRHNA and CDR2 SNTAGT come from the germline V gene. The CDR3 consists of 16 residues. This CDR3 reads CASSVRAGGPSDTQYF. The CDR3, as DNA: TGTGCCAGCAGCGTTCGAGCGGGAGGGCCCTCAGATACGCAGTATTTT.

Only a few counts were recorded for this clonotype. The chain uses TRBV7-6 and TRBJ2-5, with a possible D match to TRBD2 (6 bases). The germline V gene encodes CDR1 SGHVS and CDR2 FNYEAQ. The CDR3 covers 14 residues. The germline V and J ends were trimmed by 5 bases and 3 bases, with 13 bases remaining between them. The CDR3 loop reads CASSLDSGEETQYF. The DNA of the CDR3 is TGTGCCAGCAGCCTAGACTCGGGGGAAGAGACCCAGTACTTC.

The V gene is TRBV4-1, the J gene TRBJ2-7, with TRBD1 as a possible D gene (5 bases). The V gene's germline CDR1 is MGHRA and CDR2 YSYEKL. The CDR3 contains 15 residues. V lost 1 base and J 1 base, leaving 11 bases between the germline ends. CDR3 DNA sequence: TGCGCCAGCAGCCAAGCGGACACCCTTTCCTACGAGCAGTACTTC. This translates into CASSQADTLSYEQYF.

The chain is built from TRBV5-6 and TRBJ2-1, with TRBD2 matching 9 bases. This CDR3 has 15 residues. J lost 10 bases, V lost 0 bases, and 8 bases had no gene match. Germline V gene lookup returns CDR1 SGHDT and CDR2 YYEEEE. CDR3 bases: TGTGCCAGCAGCTTGGCTATCCGCGGGGGGGCCGAGCAGTTCTTC. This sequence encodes CASSLAIRGGAEQFF. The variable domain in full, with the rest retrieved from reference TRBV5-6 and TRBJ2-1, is DAGVTQSPTHLIKTRGQQVTLRCSPKSGHDTVSWYQQALGQGPQFIFQYYEEEERQRGNFPDRFSGHQFPNYSSELNVNALLLGDSALYLCASSLAIRGGAEQFFGPGTRLTVL.

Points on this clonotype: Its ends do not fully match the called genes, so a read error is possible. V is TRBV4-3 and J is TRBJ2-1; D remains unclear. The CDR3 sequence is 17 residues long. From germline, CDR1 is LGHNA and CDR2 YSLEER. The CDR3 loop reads CASNQDRTASSYNEQFF. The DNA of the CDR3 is TGCGCCAGCAACCAAGATCGGACGGCGAGCTCCTACAATGAGCAGTTCTTC.

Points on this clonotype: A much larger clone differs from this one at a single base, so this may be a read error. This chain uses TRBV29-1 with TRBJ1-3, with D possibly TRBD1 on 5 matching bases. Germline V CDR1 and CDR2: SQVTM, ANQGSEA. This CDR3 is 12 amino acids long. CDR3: CSVASGGNTICF. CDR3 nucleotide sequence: TGCAGCGTTGCTTCCGGGGGAAACACCATATGTTTT.

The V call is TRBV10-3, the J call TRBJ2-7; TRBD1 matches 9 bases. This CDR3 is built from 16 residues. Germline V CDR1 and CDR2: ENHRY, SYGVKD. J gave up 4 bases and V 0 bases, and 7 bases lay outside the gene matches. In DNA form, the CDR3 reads TGTGCCATCAGTGAGTCGTCCGGGACAGGGATGTACGAGCAGTACTTC. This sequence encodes CAISESSGTGMYEQYF.

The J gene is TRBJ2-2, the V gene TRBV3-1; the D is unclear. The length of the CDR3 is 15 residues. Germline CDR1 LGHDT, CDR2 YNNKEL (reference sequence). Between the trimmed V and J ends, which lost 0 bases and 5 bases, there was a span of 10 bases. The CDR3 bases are TGTGCCAGCAGCCAAGATTTGGGGATTACCGGGGAGCTGTTTTTT. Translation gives CASSQDLGITGELFF.